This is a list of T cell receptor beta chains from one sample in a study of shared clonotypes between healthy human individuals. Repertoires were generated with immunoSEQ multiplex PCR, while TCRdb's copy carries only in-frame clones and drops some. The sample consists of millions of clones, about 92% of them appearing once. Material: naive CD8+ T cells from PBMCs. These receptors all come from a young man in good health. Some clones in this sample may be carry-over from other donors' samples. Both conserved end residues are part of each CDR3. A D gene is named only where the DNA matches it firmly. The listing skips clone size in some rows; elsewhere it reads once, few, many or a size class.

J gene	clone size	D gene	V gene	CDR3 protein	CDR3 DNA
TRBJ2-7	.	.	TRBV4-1	CASSDPLLGLQYEQYF	TGCGCCAGCAGCGACCCCCTGCTGGGACTGCAGTACGAGCAGTACTTC
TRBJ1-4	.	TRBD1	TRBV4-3	CASSHGTASDEKLFF	TGCGCCAGCAGCCACGGGACAGCCTCTGATGAAAAACTGTTTTTT
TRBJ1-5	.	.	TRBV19	CASSIDPRLTNQPQHF	TGTGCCAGTAGTATAGACCCCCGCCTGACCAATCAGCCCCAGCATTTT
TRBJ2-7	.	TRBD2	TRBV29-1	CSVGPSGTSGSYEQYF	TGCAGCGTTGGTCCCTCCGGGACTAGCGGGAGTTACGAGCAGTACTTC
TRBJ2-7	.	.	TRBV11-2	CASSLGPTGIESYEQYF	TGTGCCAGCAGCTTAGGTCCGACGGGGATAGAATCCTACGAGCAGTACTTC
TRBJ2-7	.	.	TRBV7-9	CASSFSYEQYF	TGTGCCAGCAGCTTCTCTTACGAGCAGTACTTC
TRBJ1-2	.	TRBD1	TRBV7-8	CASSLPGGNGYTF	TGTGCCAGCAGCTTACCAGGGGGCAATGGCTACACCTTC
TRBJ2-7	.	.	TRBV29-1	CSVVFGRRGHGGQYF	TGCAGCGTTGTATTCGGGAGAAGGGGGCACGGGGGGCAGTACTTC
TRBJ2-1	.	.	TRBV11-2	CASSPLDGNEQFF	TGTGCCAGCAGCCCCCTGGATGGTAATGAGCAGTTCTTC
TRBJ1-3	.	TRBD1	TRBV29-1	CSVSGTGKGNTIYF	TGCAGCGTGTCCGGGACAGGGAAGGGCAACACCATATATTTT
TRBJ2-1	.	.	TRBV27	CASGDYPYNEQFF	TGTGCCAGCGGCGACTACCCATACAATGAGCAGTTCTTC
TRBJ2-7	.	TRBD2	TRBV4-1	CASSQVGSGGEQYF	TGCGCCAGCAGCCAAGTTGGTAGCGGGGGCGAGCAGTACTTC
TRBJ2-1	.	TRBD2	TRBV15	CATSISPPEGTRNNEQFF	TGTGCCACCAGCATTTCCCCTCCGGAAGGGACTAGGAACAATGAGCAGTTCTTC
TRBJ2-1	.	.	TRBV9	CASSVGGSSGYNEQFF	TGTGCCAGCAGCGTAGGGGGTTCTTCGGGGTACAATGAGCAGTTCTTC
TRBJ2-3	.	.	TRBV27	CASSLAVSTDTQYF	TGTGCCAGCAGTTTAGCGGTTAGCACAGATACGCAGTATTTT
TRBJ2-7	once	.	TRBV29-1	CSVERRDNSYEQYF	TGCAGCGTTGAAAGGAGGGACAACTCCTACGAGCAGTACTTC
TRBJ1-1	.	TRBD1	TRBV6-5	CASSYRGLSTEAFF	TGTGCCAGCAGTTACAGGGGGCTGAGCACTGAAGCTTTCTTT
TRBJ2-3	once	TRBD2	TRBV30	CAWTGGFTDTQYF	TGTGCCTGGACGGGGGGATTTACAGATACGCAGTATTTT
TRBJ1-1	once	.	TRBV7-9	CASGGTDTEAFF	TGTGCCAGCGGAGGAACCGACACTGAAGCTTTCTTT
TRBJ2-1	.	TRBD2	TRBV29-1	CSVEGLAGLNEQFF	TGCAGCGTTGAGGGACTAGCGGGATTGAATGAGCAGTTCTTC
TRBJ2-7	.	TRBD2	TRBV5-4	CASSPRGGGSYEQYF	TGTGCCAGCAGCCCCCGGGGGGGCGGGAGTTACGAGCAGTACTTC
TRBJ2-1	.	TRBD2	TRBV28	CASSPTSGVYNEQFF	TGTGCCAGCAGTCCGACTAGCGGGGTCTACAATGAGCAGTTCTTC
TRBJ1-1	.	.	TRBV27	CASSRSRGRFMNTEAFF	TGTGCCAGCAGTAGGTCCAGGGGACGCTTCATGAACACTGAAGCTTTCTTT
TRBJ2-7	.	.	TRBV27	CASSVLGAPYEQYF	TGTGCCAGCAGTGTCTTGGGGGCCCCCTACGAGCAGTACTTC
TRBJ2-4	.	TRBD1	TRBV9	CASSVGTGGWLKNIQYF	TGTGCCAGCAGCGTAGGTACAGGGGGCTGGCTCAAAAACATTCAGTACTTC
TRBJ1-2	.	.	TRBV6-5	CASSYSTGYFLGYTF	TGTGCCAGCAGTTACTCGACAGGATACTTCTTAGGCTACACCTTC
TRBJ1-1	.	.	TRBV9	CASSVEEWDYTEAFF	TGTGCCAGCAGCGTAGAGGAGTGGGATTACACTGAAGCTTTCTTT
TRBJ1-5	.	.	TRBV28	CASRPNSALGSNQPQHF	TGTGCCAGCAGACCTAATTCGGCGTTGGGTAGCAATCAGCCCCAGCATTTT
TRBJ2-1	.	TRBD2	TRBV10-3	CATLTSGNEQFF	TGTGCCACCCTGACTAGCGGTAATGAGCAGTTCTTC
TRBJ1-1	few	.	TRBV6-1	CASSDMTGSSEAFF	TGTGCCAGCAGCGACATGACAGGTTCTTCGGAAGCTTTCTTT
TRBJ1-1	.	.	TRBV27	CASSPGGGTEAFF	TGTGCCAGCAGCCCGGGTGGGGGGACTGAAGCTTTCTTT
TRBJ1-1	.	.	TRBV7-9	CASSPPGQRNTEAFF	TGTGCCAGCAGCCCCCCCGGACAGAGGAACACTGAAGCTTTCTTT
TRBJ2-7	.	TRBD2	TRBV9	CASSERDGAFYEQYF	TGTGCCAGCAGCGAGCGGGACGGGGCCTTCTACGAGCAGTACTTC
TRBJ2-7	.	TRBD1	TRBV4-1	CASSPGQAFGEQYF	TGCGCCAGCAGCCCTGGACAGGCCTTCGGCGAGCAGTACTTC
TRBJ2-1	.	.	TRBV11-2	CASSFVPYGEQFF	TGTGCCAGCAGCTTTGTTCCGTACGGTGAGCAGTTCTTC
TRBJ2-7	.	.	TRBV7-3	CASSFGVLSYEQYF	TGTGCCAGCAGCTTCGGGGTGCTCTCCTACGAGCAGTACTTC
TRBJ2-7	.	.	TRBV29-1	CSVDHSYEQYF	TGCAGCGTTGACCACAGCTACGAGCAGTACTTC
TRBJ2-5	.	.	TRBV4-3	CASSQDMEAIETQYF	TGCGCCAGCAGCCAAGACATGGAAGCCATAGAGACCCAGTACTTC
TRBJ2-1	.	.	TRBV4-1	CASSMRSGDNEQFF	TGCGCCAGCTCCATGCGGAGCGGAGACAATGAGCAGTTCTTC
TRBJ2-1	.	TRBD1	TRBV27	CASSVGTGGENEQFF	TGTGCCAGCAGCGTAGGGACAGGGGGAGAGAATGAGCAGTTCTTC
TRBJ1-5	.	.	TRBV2	CASSDKPGGVDQPQHF	TGTGCCAGCAGTGACAAGCCGGGAGGGGTGGATCAGCCCCAGCATTTT
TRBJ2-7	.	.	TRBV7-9	CASSPGYEQYF	TGTGCCAGCAGCCCTGGTTACGAGCAGTACTTC
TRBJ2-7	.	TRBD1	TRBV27	CASSPLGTGVGSEQYF	TGTGCCAGCAGTCCCCTCGGGACAGGGGTAGGCTCCGAGCAGTACTTC
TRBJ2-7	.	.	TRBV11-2	CASSLGWQASYEQYF	TGTGCCAGCAGCTTAGGATGGCAGGCCTCCTACGAGCAGTACTTC
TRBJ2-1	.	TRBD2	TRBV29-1	CSVAEAGFTNEQFF	TGCAGCGTTGCCGAAGCGGGGTTTACAAATGAGCAGTTCTTC
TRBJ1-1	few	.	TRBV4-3	CASSQVRYTEAFF	TGCGCCAGCAGCCAAGTCCGTTACACTGAAGCTTTCTTT